One sample yielded the 26 T cell receptor beta chains listed below, sequenced in a study of human T cells and chemical hapten exposure. TCRdb reanalysed the RACE reads using MiXCR and keeps one entry per CDR3 protein. The table includes roughly 180,000 distinct CDR3 sequences, approximately 20% detected once. Time point defined: patch test 1, 2 weeks after DPC sensitization. Treatment described: therapeutic diphenylcyclopropenone sensitization with weekly scalp DPC. The sequencing used whole blood, collected in connection with sensitization to the hapten diphenylcyclopropenone (DPC). The receptors derive from a woman aged 45-59 years with alopecia areata. Some clones in this sample may be carry-over from other donors' samples.

The chain has TRBV6-5 and TRBJ1-2; perhaps TRBD1 as D (5 bases). Germline V gene sequence: CDR1 MNHEY, CDR2 SVGAGI. The CDR3 length is 11 residues. The germline V and J ends were trimmed by 8 bases and 5 bases, with 9 bases remaining between them. For the CDR3, the DNA is TGTGCCAGCCGGCAGGGTTATGGCTACACCTTC. Translated, it gives CASRQGYGYTF.

The chain is built from TRBV2 and TRBJ1-2, with 7 nucleotides matching TRBD1. The CDR3 covers 15 residues. The junction had 10 bases not matched to a gene; V was cut back by 5 bases and J by 4 bases. Germline loops: CDR1 SNHLY, CDR2 FYNNEI. DNA of the CDR3: TGTGCCAGCAGTTCCAGGGGGGGAGCCCCCTATGGCTACACCTTC. As protein: CASSSRGGAPYGYTF. The variable domain in full, completed from reference TRBV2 and TRBJ1-2, reads EPEVTQTPSHQVTQMGQEVILRCVPISNHLYFYWYRQILGQKVEFLVSFYNNEISEKSEIFDDQFSVERPDGSNFTLKIRSTKLEDSAMYFCASSSRGGAPYGYTFGSGTRLTVV.

This clonotype has only a few counts. The V call is TRBV15, the J call TRBJ2-1, with 9 bases that match TRBD1. With V trimmed by 5 bases and J by 8 bases, 7 bases remained unmatched. The CDR3 sequence is 14 residues long. Germline V gene sequence: CDR1 LNHNV, CDR2 YYDKDF (reference sequence). In nucleotides, the CDR3 is TGTGCCACCAGCCGAGGGACAGGGTCGGATGAGCAGTTCTTC. Protein sequence: CATSRGTGSDEQFF.

This clonotype was seen a few times. The V and J genes are TRBV12-3 or TRBV12-4 and TRBJ2-7, with a tentative D call TRBD2 (6 bases). The V and J ends lost 4 bases and 2 bases respectively, with 12 bases between them. CDR3 length: 14 amino acids. The CDR3 is CASSSLAGPYEQYF. In nucleotides, the CDR3 is TGTGCCAGCAGTTCACTAGCCGGTCCCTACGAGCAGTACTTC.

V is TRBV5-5 and J is TRBJ2-1; TRBD2 matches 9 bases. This CDR3 is built from 16 residues. Germline V gene sequence: CDR1 SGHKS, CDR2 YYEKEE (reference sequence). V shed 0 bases, J shed 5 bases, and the junction held 6 bases outside the gene matches. DNA of the CDR3: TGTGCCAGCAGCTTGGGCCCAGGCGGGAGGGACAATGAGCAGTTCTTC. Encoded protein: CASSLGPGGRDNEQFF.

The rearrangement joins TRBV16 to TRBJ1-5, with D perhaps TRBD1 (5 bases). The CDR3 runs to 19 residues. V was pared by 1 base and J by 0 bases, with 19 bases between. CDR1 KGHSY and CDR2 FQNENV come from the germline V gene. The CDR3 here is CASSQFRRGRLYSNQPQHF. The CDR3, as DNA: TGTGCCAGCAGCCAATTTAGAAGGGGCCGGCTCTATAGCAATCAGCCCCAGCATTTT.

A few counts support this clonotype. V gene TRBV7-9 combines with J gene TRBJ2-1; weak D call: TRBD2 (6 bases). This CDR3 is built from 13 residues. The ends were cut back, 5 bases at V and 9 bases at J, with 14 bases in the middle. The germline V gene encodes CDR1 SEHNR and CDR2 FQNEAQ (reference sequence). CDR3 in amino acids: CASSVGTFGEQFF. The CDR3 DNA sequence: TGTGCCAGCAGCGTCGGGACTTTTGGTGAGCAGTTCTTC.

At least ten counts were recorded for this clonotype. This chain joins TRBV5-1 and TRBJ2-7; 8 bases map to TRBD1. This CDR3 comprises 15 residues. Losses at the gene ends were 4 bases for V and 0 bases for J; bases not matched to a gene: 6. CDR1 and CDR2 from the germline V gene are SGHRS and YFSETQ. CDR3 amino acids: CASSPRTGSSYEQYF. The CDR3 nucleotides are TGCGCCAGCAGCCCCCGGACAGGGAGCTCCTACGAGCAGTACTTC.

The chain has TRBV5-4 and TRBJ1-1; D is perhaps TRBD1 (5 bases). The V gene's germline CDR1 is SGHNT and CDR2 YYREEE (reference sequence). V was cut by 4 bases and J by 3 bases, with 28 bases left in between. The CDR3 spans 19 residues. This chain's CDR3 is CASSPDPSAGLKGDTEAFF. CDR3 DNA: TGTGCCAGCAGCCCGGACCCGTCTGCGGGACTAAAAGGCGACACTGAAGCTTTCTTT.

The chain carries TRBV20-1 and TRBJ2-7; 7 bases are a match to TRBD1. The CDR3 has 13 amino acids. The junction had 5 bases not matched to a gene; V was cut back by 4 bases and J by 2 bases. From germline, CDR1 is DFQATT and CDR2 SNEGSKA (reference sequence). CDR3 in amino acids: CSAKQTGTYEQYF. CDR3 DNA sequence: TGCAGTGCTAAACAGACAGGGACCTACGAGCAGTACTTC.

The gene calls are TRBV12-3 or TRBV12-4 and TRBJ1-1; D is undetermined. Trimming removed 0 bases from V and 0 bases from J, with 5 bases in between. This CDR3 is 14 amino acids long. The CDR3 region is CASSLAHMNTEAFF. The CDR3 DNA sequence: TGTGCCAGCAGTTTAGCACACATGAACACTGAAGCTTTCTTT.

This clonotype was counted a few times. The rearrangement uses TRBV15 and TRBJ2-7, with a possible D match to TRBD2 (6 bases). Germline values: CDR1 LNHNV, CDR2 YYDKDF (reference sequence). V lost 1 base to trimming and J lost 5 bases, with 12 bases between them. CDR3 length: 14 amino acids. DNA for the CDR3: TGTGCCACCAGCAGAGGGGCTAGCGCGGACGAGCAGTACTTC. Amino acid sequence: CATSRGASADEQYF.

This clonotype was seen repeatedly, ten times or more. The rearrangement joins TRBV5-1 to TRBJ2-3, with D maybe TRBD2 (6 bases). Looked up from germline, CDR1 is SGHRS and CDR2 is YFSETQ. The CDR3 length is 14 residues. Trimming took off 4 bases at V and 3 bases at J, with 12 bases between the two ends. The CDR3 spells CASSRGSNTDTQYF. The CDR3 DNA follows: TGCGCCAGCAGCCGGGGGAGTAATACAGATACGCAGTATTTT.

In this sample, this clonotype turned up a few times. The rearrangement uses TRBV3-1 and TRBJ1-5; maybe TRBD1 (5 bases). Germline CDR1 is LGHDT and CDR2 is YNNKEL (reference sequence). This CDR3 comprises 13 residues. V lost 1 base and J lost 7, with 8 bases in between. The CDR3 region is CASSQARGQPQHF. The CDR3 DNA reads as TGTGCCAGCAGCCAAGCTCGGGGGCAGCCCCAGCATTTT.

V is TRBV11-3 and J is TRBJ2-1; TRBD1 agrees at 7 bases. Germline CDR1 is SGHNT and CDR2 is YENEEA. The CDR3 extends over 15 amino acids. V gave up 3 bases and J gave up 3 bases; unmatched junction bases: 5. The CDR3 here is CASSFIRDSYNEQFF. The CDR3 nucleotides are TGTGCCAGCAGCTTTATCCGGGACAGCTACAATGAGCAGTTCTTC.

Only a few counts were recorded for this clonotype. The CDR3 is CSAGLGGTDTQYF. The CDR3 DNA reads as TGCAGTGCTGGCCTCGGGGGCACAGATACGCAGTATTTT. V usage is TRBV20-1 and J usage is TRBJ2-3; the D gene is possibly TRBD2 (5 bases). This CDR3 contains 13 residues. The V gene's germline CDR1 is DFQATT and CDR2 SNEGSKA (reference sequence). V was trimmed by 5 bases and J by 1 base, leaving 10 bases between them.

This clonotype was recorded a few times. This rearrangement joins TRBV29-1 to TRBJ2-1; 9 bases match TRBD1. Per the germline V gene, CDR1 is SQVTM and CDR2 is ANQGSEA. V was pared by 1 base and J by 10 bases, with 11 bases of the junction left unmatched. The length of the CDR3 is 15 residues. The CDR3 protein is CSVEVGGTGLSEQFF. The CDR3 nucleotides are TGCAGCGTTGAAGTCGGAGGGACAGGGCTCAGCGAGCAGTTCTTC.

The rearrangement uses TRBV10-3 and TRBJ2-1; 13 positions agree with TRBD2. V lost 3 bases, J lost 8 bases, and 10 bases stayed unmatched. The V gene's germline CDR1 is ENHRY and CDR2 SYGVKD. The CDR3 runs 17 residues. The CDR3 reads CAISEERTSGRGYEQFF. The CDR3 DNA is TGTGCCATCAGTGAAGAAAGGACTAGCGGGAGAGGGTATGAGCAGTTCTTC.

The V call is TRBV9, the J call TRBJ1-2; 7 bases are shared with TRBD1. V shed 0 bases and J 2 bases; nucleotides not matched to a gene: 13. The CDR3 contains 18 residues. Germline values: CDR1 SGDLS, CDR2 YYNGEE. The CDR3 sequence is CASSVEDRPGSQNYGYTF. CDR3 bases: TGTGCCAGCAGCGTAGAGGACAGGCCGGGTTCTCAGAACTATGGCTACACCTTC.

The chain links TRBV6-2 or TRBV6-3 to TRBJ2-1, with 7 bases matching TRBD1. The CDR3 totals 16 residues. CDR1 and CDR2 from the germline V gene are MNHEY and SVGEGT. With V trimmed by 8 bases and J by 0 bases, 10 bases remained unmatched. The CDR3 coding sequence is TGTGCCAGCTTGACCAGGGGGACCCACTCCTACAATGAGCAGTTCTTC. It encodes CASLTRGTHSYNEQFF.

In regard to this clonotype: The germline gene is not matched at one end of the junction; a read error may be the cause. The chain has TRBV2 and TRBJ2-5; D unresolved. There are 12 residues in the CDR3. Germline V CDR1 and CDR2: SNHLY, FYNNEI. CDR3 sequence: CASSEAVTTQYF. The CDR3 DNA reads TGTGCCAGCAGTGAAGCGGTTACGACCCAATACTTC.

The chain couples TRBV20-1 to TRBJ2-1, with a possible D match to TRBD2 (5 bases). The CDR3 is 11 residues long. V lost 5 bases and J 10 bases, leaving 12 bases between the germline ends. Per the germline V gene, CDR1 is DFQATT and CDR2 is SNEGSKA (reference sequence). The CDR3 is CSAVAGQEQFF. The CDR3 DNA follows: TGCAGTGCTGTGGCGGGCCAAGAGCAGTTCTTC.

The CDR3, as DNA: TGTGCCAGCAGCCATCACAGGGACTTGAGGAACACTGAAGCTTTCTTT. It is translated as CASSHHRDLRNTEAFF. The chain recombines TRBV27 with TRBJ1-1; tentatively, D is TRBD1 (6 bases). The germline gives CDR1 MNHEY, CDR2 SMNVEV (reference sequence). Trimming pared 6 bases from V and 1 base from J, leaving 18 bases between. The CDR3 extends over 16 amino acids.

The chain carries TRBV15 and TRBJ2-1; D is possibly TRBD2 (5 bases). With 3 bases removed from V and 2 bases from J, the gap between germline ends came to 14 bases. Looked up from germline, CDR1 is LNHNV and CDR2 is YYDKDF (reference sequence). This CDR3 has 16 residues. In DNA form, the CDR3 reads TGTGCCACCAGCAGGGGCGGCGGGCAGACCTACAATGAGCAGTTCTTC. The encoded protein is CATSRGGGQTYNEQFF.

This clonotype was recorded a few times. The rearrangement uses TRBV5-5 and TRBJ2-7; a weak D match, TRBD1 (7 bases). The CDR3 has 18 amino acids. Between the trimmed V and J ends, which lost 4 bases and 0 bases, there was a span of 23 bases. Germline CDR1 SGHKS, CDR2 YYEKEE (reference sequence). CDR3 nucleotides: TGTGCCAGCAGCGGAAGGGGGCCCAGCGGGCACAGCTCCTACGAGCAGTACTTC. It yields the protein CASSGRGPSGHSSYEQYF.

This clonotype was seen only a few times. The chain combines TRBV6-5 with TRBJ1-2; D is perhaps TRBD1 (6 bases). The V end lost 10 bases, the J end lost 4 bases, and 10 bases lay between the germline ends. Germline values: CDR1 MNHEY, CDR2 SVGAGI. There are 11 residues in the CDR3. CDR3 in amino acids: CATKGGYGYTF. CDR3 bases: TGTGCCACCAAGGGGGGCTATGGCTACACCTTC.